The 14 T cell receptor beta chains below come from one sample, sequenced in a study of neurological immune-mediated disorders (dated by TCRdb to about 2019). Library preparation used 5' RACE. The instrument was an Illumina HiSeq 2500. TCRdb itself trimmed the public reads at Q25 with fastp, ran MiXCR and retained productive beta chains. Under each unique CDR3 protein, matching rows form one entry showing the most common genes and DNA. The sample table holds approximately 80,000 distinct CDR3 sequences, of which about 4.3% were seen once. The ten most abundant clones make up roughly 5.6% of the sample. In light of the paper, this sample's time point label describes: longitudinal time-point 3. Material for sequencing was PBMCs. The receptors derive from a woman in her sixties with multiple sclerosis.

Many counts were recorded for this clonotype. The rearrangement links TRBV6-5 to TRBJ2-7, with TRBD1 matching 9 bases. Germline V gene data show CDR1 as MNHEY and CDR2 as SVGAGI. The V gene end was trimmed by 6 bases and the J gene end by 6 bases; junction bases not matched to a gene: 9. The CDR3 is 14 amino acids. CDR3 DNA sequence: TGTGCCAGCAGGCGGACAGGGGATGGGGCCGAGCAGTACTTC. Translated: CASRRTGDGAEQYF.

There are many counts of this clonotype. The genes are TRBV3-1 and TRBJ2-2, with TRBD1 as a possible D gene (6 bases). The CDR3 length is 14 residues. The V gene lost 4 bases and the J gene lost 7 bases, with 13 bases spanning the gap. Per germline, CDR1 LGHDT and CDR2 YNNKEL (reference sequence). The CDR3 nucleotides are TGTGCCAGCAGCCGTCGGACAGAGGGCGGGGAGCTGTTTTTT. This gives the protein CASSRRTEGGELFF.

The table lists this clonotype with many counts. The chain is built from TRBV29-1 and TRBJ2-3; TRBD2 is a possible D gene (5 bases). Trimming removed 7 bases at V and 2 bases at J, with 10 bases between. This CDR3 has 12 residues. CDR1 and CDR2 from the germline V gene are SQVTM and ANQGSEA. The CDR3 DNA is TGCAGCGCGCTCGGGGTCACAGATACGCAGTATTTT. Translation gives CSALGVTDTQYF.

There are many counts of this clonotype. The rearrangement uses TRBV18 and TRBJ1-1, with 7 nucleotides matching TRBD1. The CDR3 has 14 amino acids. Germline assignment: CDR1 KGHSH and CDR2 LQKENI. V lost 5 bases to trimming and J lost 4 bases; unmatched junction nucleotides: 7. Written as DNA, the CDR3 is TGTGCCAGCTCAACACAGGGGTGGGGCACTGAAGCTTTCTTT. Translating gives CASSTQGWGTEAFF.

The table lists this clonotype with many counts. CDR3 nucleotides: TGTGCCAGCAGGAACAGACAGGGGCGTCAGAACCTCTACGAGCAGTACTTC. The encoded protein is CASRNRQGRQNLYEQYF. J is TRBJ2-7 and V is TRBV6-5; TRBD1 matches 8 bases. This CDR3 comprises 17 residues. Germline loops: CDR1 MNHEY, CDR2 SVGAGI. V lost 6 bases and J lost 3; bases outside the gene matches: 16.

This clonotype was seen repeatedly, ten times or more. The rearrangement uses TRBV6-5 and TRBJ1-5, with a possible D match to TRBD1 (5 bases). Germline loops: CDR1 MNHEY, CDR2 SVGAGI. The CDR3 totals 15 residues. Trimming took 4 bases from V and 7 from J, leaving 17 bases between them. This chain's CDR3 is CASSSSSSGVQPQHF. CDR3 nucleotides: TGTGCCAGCAGTTCCTCTTCTTCGGGGGTCCAGCCCCAGCATTTT.

This clonotype was seen many times. The gene calls are TRBV20-1 and TRBJ2-1; 10 nucleotides match TRBD2. The germline V gene encodes CDR1 DFQATT and CDR2 SNEGSKA (reference sequence). CDR3 length: 15 residues. V shed 6 bases and J 9 bases; nucleotides not matched to a gene: 14. The CDR3 nucleotides read TGCAGTGCGGATCCAGCGGGGGGGGATATCCGTGAGCAGTTCTTC. Residues: CSADPAGGDIREQFF.

This clonotype was seen repeatedly, ten times or more. This sequence joins TRBV30 and TRBJ2-6; D unclear. CDR3 size: 15 residues. Germline V gene sequence: CDR1 GTSNPN, CDR2 SVGIG (reference sequence). The V and J ends lost 3 bases and 1 base respectively, with 10 bases between them. CDR3 loop: CAWSSRSSGANVLTF. For the CDR3, the DNA is TGTGCCTGGAGCTCCAGGTCTTCTGGGGCCAACGTCCTGACTTTC. Together with reference TRBV30 and TRBJ2-6, the CDR3 gives the full variable domain: SQTIHQWPATLVQPVGSPLSLECTVEGTSNPNLYWYRQAAGRGLQLLFYSVGIGQISSEVPQNLSASRPQDRQFILSSKKLLLSDSGFYLCAWSSRSSGANVLTFGAGSRLTVL.

This clonotype showed up many times. J is TRBJ2-2 and V is TRBV9; TRBD1 aligns across 7 bases. The V segment lost 3 bases and the J segment 6 bases; nucleotides outside the gene matches: 5. The CDR3 extends over 14 amino acids. Germline V lookup: CDR1 SGDLS, CDR2 YYNGEE. CDR3 in DNA: TGTGCCAGCAGCGGCACAGGGGTAGCCGGGGAGCTGTTTTTT. Amino acid sequence: CASSGTGVAGELFF.

In its sample, this clonotype was seen many times. This sequence joins TRBV20-1 and TRBJ1-1, with D unclear. V lost 1 base and J 3 bases, leaving 9 bases between the germline ends. This CDR3 spans 13 amino acids. Per the germline V gene, CDR1 is DFQATT and CDR2 is SNEGSKA (reference sequence). The CDR3 DNA reads TGCAGTGCTAGAGGGTATGGGGACACTGAAGCTTTCTTT. Protein: CSARGYGDTEAFF.

This clonotype came up many times. V and J are TRBV21-1 and TRBJ1-1. TRBV21-1 is a pseudogene locus. The CDR3 is 14 amino acids. The CDR3 DNA sequence: TGTGCCAGCAGCAAAGCGGAGGGGAGGACTGAAGCTTTCTTT. This codes for CASSKAEGRTEAFF.

Many counts were recorded for this clonotype. The J gene is TRBJ1-2, the V gene TRBV7-2; maybe TRBD1 (5 bases). Germline loops: CDR1 SGHTA, CDR2 FQGNSA. V shed 6 bases and J shed 4 bases, with 21 bases lying between them. The CDR3 extends over 16 amino acids. CDR3 coding DNA: TGTGCCAGCAGTTTTACAGGCGTTCAGGCCTTCTATGGCTACACCTTC. Encoded protein: CASSFTGVQAFYGYTF.

This clonotype has ten or more counts. The chain joins TRBV20-1 to TRBJ1-1; 8 nucleotides align to TRBD1. The CDR3 sequence is 12 residues long. Germline CDR1 reads DFQATT; CDR2 reads SNEGSKA (reference sequence). The V and J ends lost 4 bases and 8 bases, in that order; junction bases with no gene match: 6. This chain's CDR3 is CSAKTGEWEAFF. CDR3 coding DNA: TGCAGTGCTAAGACAGGGGAGTGGGAAGCTTTCTTT.

In this sample, this clonotype turned up many times. Written as DNA, the CDR3 is TGCGCCAGCAGCCAGGCCCGATACGAGCAGTACTTC. Protein product: CASSQARYEQYF. The J gene is TRBJ2-7, the V gene TRBV5-1; no firm D call. Per the germline V gene, CDR1 is SGHRS and CDR2 is YFSETQ. The V end was cut by 4 bases, the J end by 4 bases, with 9 bases between. The CDR3 spans 12 residues.